These 3 T cell receptor beta chains share one sample of origin, sequenced in a study of CD8 T cells in Susac syndrome (dated by TCRdb to the late 2010s). The library was prepared using the immunoSEQ multiplex PCR assay. RNA was extracted using the RNeasy kit, and roughly 0.5 to 1 microgram was reverse transcribed with random hexamers. The public reads were run again by TCRdb, first through fastp at Q25 and then through MiXCR, and only productive beta chains were kept. Each CDR3 protein appears once, grouped with its most common genes and DNA. This sample holds about 90,000 distinct CDR3 sequences; over 80% were observed only once. 0.25% to 0.4% of the sample comes from the top ten. The sequencing sample was made of CD8+ T cells from PBMCs. All receptors derive from a human donor in good health.

V usage is TRBV27 and J usage is TRBJ1-2, with D perhaps TRBD1 (5 bases). Germline V gives CDR1 MNHEY, CDR2 SMNVEV (reference sequence). V gave up 5 bases and J gave up 9 bases, with 22 bases separating them. CDR3 length: 15 residues. In DNA form, the CDR3 reads TGTGCCAGCAGTGGTATGTCCGGGACTCGTACCAGCTACACCTTC. This sequence encodes CASSGMSGTRTSYTF.

The V and J genes are TRBV6-5 and TRBJ2-3; the match to TRBD2 covers 7 bases. Trimming took 0 bases from V and 5 from J; bases not matched to a gene: 11. This CDR3 comprises 17 residues. Germline CDR1 MNHEY, CDR2 SVGAGI. CDR3 in amino acids: CASSYSDVGPGGDTQYF. CDR3 in DNA: TGTGCCAGCAGTTACTCGGATGTTGGGCCGGGAGGAGATACGCAGTATTTT.

The chain's CDR3 is CASSPRGGKLFF. DNA of the CDR3: TGTGCCAGCAGCCCCAGAGGGGGAAAACTGTTTTTT. The chain recombines TRBV7-9 with TRBJ1-4, with a tentative D call TRBD1 (6 bases). CDR3 length equals 12 residues. V was clipped by 5 bases and J by 10 bases, with 11 bases between them. Per the germline V gene, CDR1 is SEHNR and CDR2 is FQNEAQ (reference sequence).